This paragraph reports one T cell receptor beta chain. Antigen unknown. Researchers took blood at baseline, on cycle 4 day 1, and on cycle 7 day 1. This CDR3 comprises 16 residues. The V end was cut by 3 bases, the J end by 3 bases, with 19 bases between. Germline CDR1 SGHRS, CDR2 YFSETQ. The data derive from a study of OX40 agonist ivuxolimab in advanced cancers. Study results and limitations: Clonal expansion in partial responders at 0.1-3.0 mg/kg ranked among the lowest. Average numbers of expanded clones were greater in CD8+ T cells than in CD4+. Antigens targeted by the expanded peripheral T cells were not determined.

TCRdb's copy holds only in-frame clones and misses some; the assay was immunoSEQ multiplex PCR. Of over 10,000 clones listed, about 78% are singletons. The V gene is TRBV5-1, the J gene TRBJ2-7; D unresolved. The sequence derives from an adult with an advanced solid tumor such as melanoma, head and neck, liver or kidney cancer. The sample was CD4+ or CD8+ T cells sorted from blood, taken in a trial of the OX40 agonist ivuxolimab. DNA of the CDR3: TGCGCCAGCAGCTCCCCCCTGGGAACCGAATACTACGAGCAGTACTTC. Protein sequence: CASSSPLGTEYYEQYF.